The clone carrying this T cell receptor beta chain appeared once. This specimen includes other DNA sequences encoding the same CDR3. This specimen belongs to a study of blood T cell repertoires in COVID-19. Germline V CDR1 and CDR2: KGHSH, LQKENI. CDR3 length: 13 amino acids. V shed 3 bases and J 2 bases; nucleotides not matched to a gene: 1. Some clones are missing from TCRdb's copy, which holds only in-frame ones; the method was immunoSEQ multiplex PCR. This table holds some 300,000 clones, 85% to 90% found once. The sequence derives from a woman between 50 and 59 years old who had been exposed to COVID-19. The V gene is TRBV18, the J gene TRBJ2-7, with TRBD1 matching over 7 bases. Input material: PBMCs or T cells enriched from blood (not recorded which). The CDR3 DNA is TGTGCCAGCTCACCTGGGACAGCCTACGAGCAGTACTTC. Encoded protein: CASSPGTAYEQYF.